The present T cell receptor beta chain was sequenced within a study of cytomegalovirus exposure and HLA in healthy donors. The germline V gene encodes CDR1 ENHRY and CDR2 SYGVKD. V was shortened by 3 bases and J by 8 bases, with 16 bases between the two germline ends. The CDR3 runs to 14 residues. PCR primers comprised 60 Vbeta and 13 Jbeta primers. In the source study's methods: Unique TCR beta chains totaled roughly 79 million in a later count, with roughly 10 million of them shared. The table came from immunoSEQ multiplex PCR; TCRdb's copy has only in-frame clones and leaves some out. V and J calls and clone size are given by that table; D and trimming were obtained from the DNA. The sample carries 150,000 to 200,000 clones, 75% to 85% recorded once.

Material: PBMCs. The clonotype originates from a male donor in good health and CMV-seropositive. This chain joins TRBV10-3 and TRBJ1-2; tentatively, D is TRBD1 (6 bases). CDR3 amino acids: CAISDSPTGRGYTF. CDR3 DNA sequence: TGTGCCATCAGTGATTCCCCTACAGGGCGAGGCTACACCTTC.